These T cell receptor beta chains were read from a single sample in a study of spatial heterogeneity in lung cancer. TCRdb called the 5' RACE reads again in MiXCR, with one record for every CDR3 protein. Here the sample spans fewer than 150,000 distinct CDR3 sequences, more than 10% being singletons. Specimen: PBMCs, collected at follow-up. These receptors were collected from a female donor with early-stage non-small cell lung cancer. Each CDR3 is given with its conserved first and last residue. Each record gives: V gene, D gene, J gene, clone size, CDR3 protein, CDR3 DNA. D genes are given only for firm matches. Clone size is shown for a subset of rows, as once, few, many or a class of expanded clone.

TRBV5-1	.	TRBJ2-5	.	CASSWVGLQETQYF	TGCGCCAGCAGCTGGGTGGGCCTACAAGAGACCCAGTACTTC
TRBV5-5	.	TRBJ1-2	few	CASSLEPGVSYGYTF	TGTGCCAGCAGCTTGGAACCAGGGGTTAGCTATGGCTACACCTTC
TRBV19	.	TRBJ1-4	many	CASRKQGRGSTNEKLFF	TGTGCCAGTAGAAAGCAGGGGCGAGGTTCAACTAATGAAAAACTGTTTTTT
TRBV5-8	.	TRBJ1-6	few	CASTRGSPLHF	TGTGCCAGCACCCGGGGGTCACCCCTCCACTTT
TRBV20-1	TRBD1	TRBJ1-5	few	CSAREHGQGAIKMYYQLLNQPQHF	TGCAGTGCTAGGGAACACGGACAGGGGGCTATAAAGATGTACTACCAATTACTCAATCAGCCCCAGCATTTT
TRBV12-3/TRBV12-4	.	TRBJ2-3	many	CASSFGLARGDTQYF	TGTGCCAGCAGTTTCGGACTGGCTAGGGGGGATACGCAGTATTTT
TRBV29-1	.	TRBJ2-1	.	CSVATYNEQFF	TGCAGCGTTGCAACCTACAATGAGCAGTTCTTC
TRBV20-1	TRBD1	TRBJ2-1	few	CSAKVFASGGNEQFF	TGCAGTGCTAAAGTATTTGCTTCAGGGGGCAATGAGCAGTTCTTC
TRBV10-1	.	TRBJ2-7	.	CATRDSMTYEQYF	TGCGCCACCCGGGACTCGATGACCTACGAGCAGTACTTC
TRBV6-5	.	TRBJ1-3	once	CASSYSREGLSGNTIYF	TGTGCCAGCAGTTACTCAAGAGAAGGGCTGTCTGGAAACACCATATATTTT
TRBV30	.	TRBJ1-1	few	CAWSVDRDTEAFF	TGTGCCTGGAGTGTCGACCGGGACACTGAAGCTTTCTTT
TRBV20-1	.	TRBJ1-5	few	CSARDTHSNQPQHF	TGCAGTGCTAGAGACACACATAGCAATCAGCCCCAGCATTTT
TRBV19	.	TRBJ1-5	.	CASRSRANNQPQHF	TGTGCCAGTAGGTCAAGGGCCAACAATCAGCCCCAGCATTTT
TRBV4-1	TRBD1	TRBJ2-7	few	CASSQEGRDRGNYEQYF	TGCGCCAGCAGCCAAGAGGGAAGGGACAGGGGGAATTACGAGCAGTACTTC
TRBV19	.	TRBJ1-1	few	CASSSAGRGYTEAFF	TGTGCCAGTAGTTCCGCAGGGAGAGGGTACACTGAAGCTTTCTTT
TRBV6-5	TRBD2	TRBJ2-2	few	CASSRTSGRTHTGELFF	TGTGCCAGCAGTCGGACTAGCGGGAGGACCCACACCGGGGAGCTGTTTTTT
TRBV27	TRBD2	TRBJ2-3	.	CASSPQIAGTDTQYF	TGTGCCAGCAGTCCCCAGATAGCGGGGACAGATACGCAGTATTTT
TRBV11-1	.	TRBJ1-1	many	CASSSRQVNTEAFF	TGTGCCAGCAGCTCCCGACAGGTGAACACTGAAGCTTTCTTT
TRBV3-1	.	TRBJ1-1	.	CASSHGRGYNRDTEAFF	TGTGCCAGCAGCCATGGCCGGGGGTATAATCGGGACACTGAAGCTTTCTTT
TRBV28	.	TRBJ2-3	few	CASSQWGGPTDTQYF	TGTGCCAGCAGCCAATGGGGCGGGCCCACAGATACGCAGTATTTT
TRBV27	TRBD1	TRBJ1-5	many	CASSSRGQGGNQPQHF	TGTGCCAGCAGTTCCCGAGGACAGGGGGGCAATCAGCCCCAGCATTTT
TRBV28	.	TRBJ1-5	.	CASSFESGNQPQHF	TGTGCCAGCAGTTTTGAATCAGGCAATCAGCCCCAGCATTTT
TRBV21-1	.	TRBJ1-1	few	CASSTPGPISNTEAFF	TGTGCCAGCAGCACACCCGGGCCAATCTCGAACACTGAAGCTTTCTTT
TRBV19	.	TRBJ1-5	.	CASSRDIYSNQPQHF	TGTGCCAGTAGTAGAGACATCTATAGCAATCAGCCCCAGCATTTT
TRBV5-4	.	TRBJ1-1	.	CASSFGWNTEAFF	TGTGCCAGCAGCTTCGGATGGAACACTGAAGCTTTCTTT
TRBV6-2/TRBV6-3	.	TRBJ2-5	few	CASSLGRMETQYF	TGTGCCAGCAGTTTAGGGAGGATGGAGACCCAGTACTTC